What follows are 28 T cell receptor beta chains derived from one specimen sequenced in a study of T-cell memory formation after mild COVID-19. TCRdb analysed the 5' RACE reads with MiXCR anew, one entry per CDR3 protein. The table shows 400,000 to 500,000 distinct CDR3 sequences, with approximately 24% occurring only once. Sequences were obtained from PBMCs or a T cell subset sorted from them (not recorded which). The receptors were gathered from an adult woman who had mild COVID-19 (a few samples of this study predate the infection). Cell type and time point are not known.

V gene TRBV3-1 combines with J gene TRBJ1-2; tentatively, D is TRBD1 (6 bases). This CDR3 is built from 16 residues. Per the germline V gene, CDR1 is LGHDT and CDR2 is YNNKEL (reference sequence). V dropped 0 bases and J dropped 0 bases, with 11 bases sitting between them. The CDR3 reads CASSQDWEGANYGYTF. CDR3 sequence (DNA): TGTGCCAGCAGCCAAGATTGGGAGGGGGCTAACTATGGCTACACCTTC.

The CDR3 here is CASSSSQGDRSYEQYF. The CDR3 DNA reads as TGTGCCAGCAGCTCATCACAGGGGGACCGATCCTACGAGCAGTACTTC. The V and J genes are TRBV7-9 and TRBJ2-7; 8 bases are a match to TRBD1. The J segment lost 1 base and the V segment lost 4 bases, leaving 9 bases of the junction unmatched. The CDR3 has 16 residues. Per germline, CDR1 SEHNR and CDR2 FQNEAQ (reference sequence).

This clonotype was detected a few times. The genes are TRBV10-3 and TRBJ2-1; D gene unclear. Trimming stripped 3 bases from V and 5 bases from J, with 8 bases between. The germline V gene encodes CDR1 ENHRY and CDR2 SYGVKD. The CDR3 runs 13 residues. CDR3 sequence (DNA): TGTGCCATCAGTGAATTAGGGAACAATGAGCAGTTCTTC. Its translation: CAISELGNNEQFF.

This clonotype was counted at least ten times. The CDR3 region has the DNA TGCAGTGCTAGTGTCAAGAACACTGAAGCTTTCTTT. It yields the protein CSASVKNTEAFF. The chain carries TRBV20-1 and TRBJ1-1; D is ambiguous. In germline, CDR1 is DFQATT, CDR2 SNEGSKA (reference sequence). V lost 3 bases, J lost 1 base, and 6 bases lay in between. The CDR3 covers 12 residues.

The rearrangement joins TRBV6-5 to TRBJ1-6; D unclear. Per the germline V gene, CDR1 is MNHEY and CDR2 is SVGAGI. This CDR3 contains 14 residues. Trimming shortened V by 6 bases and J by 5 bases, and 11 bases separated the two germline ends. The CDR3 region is CASRVEIDNSPLHF. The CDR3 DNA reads TGTGCCAGCAGGGTCGAGATAGATAATTCACCCCTCCACTTT.

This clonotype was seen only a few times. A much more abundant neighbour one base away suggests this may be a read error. The CDR3 sequence is CASSYAQNTEAFF. For the CDR3, the DNA is TGTGCCAGCAGTTACGCCCAGAACACTGAAGCTTTCTTT. This chain uses TRBV6-5 with TRBJ1-1; D remains unclear. Germline values: CDR1 MNHEY, CDR2 SVGAGI. The CDR3 loop spans 13 amino acids. Trimming left V 2 bases short and J 1 base short, with 5 bases between.

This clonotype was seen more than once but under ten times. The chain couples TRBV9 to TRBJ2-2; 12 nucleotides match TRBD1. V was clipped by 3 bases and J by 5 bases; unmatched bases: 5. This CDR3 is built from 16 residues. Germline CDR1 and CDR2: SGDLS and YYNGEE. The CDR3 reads CASSDRDRGRTGELFF. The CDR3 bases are TGTGCCAGCAGCGACCGGGACAGGGGGCGGACCGGGGAGCTGTTTTTT. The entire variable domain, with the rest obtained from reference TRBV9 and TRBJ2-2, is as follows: DSGVTQTPKHLITATGQRVTLRCSPRSGDLSVYWYQQSLDQGLQFLIQYYNGEERAKGNILERFSAQQFPDLHSELNLSSLELGDSALYFCASSDRDRGRTGELFFGEGSRLTVL.

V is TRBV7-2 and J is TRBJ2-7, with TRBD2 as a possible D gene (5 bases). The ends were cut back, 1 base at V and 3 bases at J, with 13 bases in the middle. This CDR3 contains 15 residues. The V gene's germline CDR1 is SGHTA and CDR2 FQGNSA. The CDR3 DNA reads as TGTGCCAGCAGCTTAGAGGCCGGGGTCGGCTACGAGCAGTACTTC. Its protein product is CASSLEAGVGYEQYF.

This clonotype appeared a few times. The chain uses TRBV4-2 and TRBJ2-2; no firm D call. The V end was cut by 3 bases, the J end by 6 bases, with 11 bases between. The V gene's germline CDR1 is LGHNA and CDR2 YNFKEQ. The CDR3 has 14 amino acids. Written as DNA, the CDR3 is TGTGCCAGCAGCCAGGTCGGTGGACCCGGGGAGCTGTTTTTT. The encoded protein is CASSQVGGPGELFF.

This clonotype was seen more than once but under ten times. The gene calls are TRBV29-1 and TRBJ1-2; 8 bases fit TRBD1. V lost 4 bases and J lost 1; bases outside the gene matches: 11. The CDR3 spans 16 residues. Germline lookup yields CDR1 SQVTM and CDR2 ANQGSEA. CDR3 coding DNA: TGCAGCGTTGCTTTTCCGGGACAGGAGTATAACTATGGCTACACCTTC. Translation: CSVAFPGQEYNYGYTF.

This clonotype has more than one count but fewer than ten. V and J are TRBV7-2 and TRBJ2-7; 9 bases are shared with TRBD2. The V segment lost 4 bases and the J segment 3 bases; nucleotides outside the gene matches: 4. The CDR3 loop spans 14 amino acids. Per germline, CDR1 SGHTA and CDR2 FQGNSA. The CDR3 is CASSSSGTIYEQYF. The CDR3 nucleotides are TGTGCCAGCAGCTCTAGCGGGACAATCTACGAGCAGTACTTC.

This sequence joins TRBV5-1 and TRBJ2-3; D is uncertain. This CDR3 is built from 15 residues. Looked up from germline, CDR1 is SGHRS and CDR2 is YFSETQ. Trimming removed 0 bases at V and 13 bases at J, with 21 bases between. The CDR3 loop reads CASSLEEARAPQEYF. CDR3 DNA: TGCGCCAGCAGCTTGGAGGAAGCGCGAGCTCCCCAGGAGTATTTT.

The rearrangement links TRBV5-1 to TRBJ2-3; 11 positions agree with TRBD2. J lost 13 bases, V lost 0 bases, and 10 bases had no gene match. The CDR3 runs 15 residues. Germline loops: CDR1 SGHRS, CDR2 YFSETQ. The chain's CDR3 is CASSLVGTSGLGEYF. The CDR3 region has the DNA TGCGCCAGCAGCTTGGTCGGGACTAGCGGCCTAGGAGAGTATTTT. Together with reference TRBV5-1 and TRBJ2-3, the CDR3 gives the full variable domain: KAGVTQTPRYLIKTRGQQVTLSCSPISGHRSVSWYQQTPGQGLQFLFEYFSETQRNKGNFPGRFSGRQFSNSRSEMNVSTLELGDSALYLCASSLVGTSGLGEYFGPGTRLTVL.

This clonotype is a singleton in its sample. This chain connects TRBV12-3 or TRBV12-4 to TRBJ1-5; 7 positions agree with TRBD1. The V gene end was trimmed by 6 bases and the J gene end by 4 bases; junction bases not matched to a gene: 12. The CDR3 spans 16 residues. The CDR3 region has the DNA TGTGCCAGCAGGTTAATGGGGACAGTAACTAATCAGCCCCAGCATTTT. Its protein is CASRLMGTVTNQPQHF.

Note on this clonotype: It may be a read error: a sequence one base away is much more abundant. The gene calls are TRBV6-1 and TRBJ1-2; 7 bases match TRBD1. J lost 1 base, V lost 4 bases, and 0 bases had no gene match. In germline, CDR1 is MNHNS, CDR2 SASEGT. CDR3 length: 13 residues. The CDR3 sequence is CASSGDSNYGYTF. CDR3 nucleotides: TGTGCCAGCAGTGGGGACAGTAACTATGGCTACACCTTC.

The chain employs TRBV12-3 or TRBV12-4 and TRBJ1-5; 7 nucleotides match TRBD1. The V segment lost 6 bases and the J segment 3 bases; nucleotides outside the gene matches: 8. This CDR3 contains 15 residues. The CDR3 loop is CASRHRDSLNQPQHF. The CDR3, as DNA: TGTGCCAGCAGGCATCGGGACAGCCTCAATCAGCCCCAGCATTTT.

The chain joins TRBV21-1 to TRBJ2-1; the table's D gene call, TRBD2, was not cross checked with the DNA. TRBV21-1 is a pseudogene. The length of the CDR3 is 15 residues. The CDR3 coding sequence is TGTGCCAGCAGCTCCCGGGCTAGCGGGGGGCTTGGCGGCTTCTTC. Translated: CASSSRASGGLGGFF.

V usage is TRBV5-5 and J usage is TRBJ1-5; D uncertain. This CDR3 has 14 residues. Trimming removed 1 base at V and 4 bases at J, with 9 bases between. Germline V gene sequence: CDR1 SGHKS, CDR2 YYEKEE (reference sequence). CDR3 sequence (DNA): TGTGCCAGCAGCTTGTTTGCGGGAAATCAGCCCCAGCATTTT. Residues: CASSLFAGNQPQHF.

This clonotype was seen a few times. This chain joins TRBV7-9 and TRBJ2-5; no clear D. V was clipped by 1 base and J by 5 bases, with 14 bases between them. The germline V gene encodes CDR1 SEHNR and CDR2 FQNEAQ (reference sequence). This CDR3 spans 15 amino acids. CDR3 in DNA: TGTGCCAGCAGCTTAGGAGACTGGTTGCGGGAGACCCAGTACTTC. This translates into CASSLGDWLRETQYF.

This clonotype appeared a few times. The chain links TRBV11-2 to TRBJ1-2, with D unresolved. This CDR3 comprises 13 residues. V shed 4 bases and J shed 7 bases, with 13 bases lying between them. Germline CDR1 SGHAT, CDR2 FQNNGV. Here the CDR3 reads CASSSPPGLGYTF. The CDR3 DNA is TGTGCCAGCAGCTCCCCTCCCGGCCTTGGCTACACCTTC.

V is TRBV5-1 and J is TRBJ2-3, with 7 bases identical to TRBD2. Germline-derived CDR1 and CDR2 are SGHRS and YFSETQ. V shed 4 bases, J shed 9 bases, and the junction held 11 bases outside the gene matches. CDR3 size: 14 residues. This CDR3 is CASSPALSGATQYF. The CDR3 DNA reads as TGCGCCAGCAGCCCGGCGTTAAGCGGGGCGACGCAGTATTTT.

This chain's CDR3 is CASNQGGRGQETQYF. CDR3 bases: TGCGCCAGCAACCAGGGAGGCAGGGGTCAAGAGACCCAGTACTTC. The chain has TRBV23-1 and TRBJ2-5; D possibly uses TRBD1 or TRBD2 (6 bases each). Being an ORF, TRBV23-1 has a function that is uncertain. The CDR3 covers 15 residues. The V and J ends lost 7 bases and 2 bases respectively, with 17 bases between them.

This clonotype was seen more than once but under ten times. DNA for the CDR3: TGTGCCAGCAGCTGGACAGGGCAGGCTAATGAAAAACTGTTTTTT. This codes for CASSWTGQANEKLFF. The chain combines TRBV7-8 with TRBJ1-4; TRBD1 matches at 8 bases. The V and J ends lost 4 bases and 3 bases, in that order; junction bases with no gene match: 4. The germline CDR1 and CDR2 sequences are SGHVS and FQNEAQ. This CDR3 comprises 15 residues.

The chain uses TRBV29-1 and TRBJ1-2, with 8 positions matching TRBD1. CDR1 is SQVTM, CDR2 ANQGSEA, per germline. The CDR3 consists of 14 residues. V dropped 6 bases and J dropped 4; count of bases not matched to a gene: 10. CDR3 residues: CSVARTGKSYGYTF. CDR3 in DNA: TGCAGCGTGGCCCGGACAGGGAAAAGCTATGGCTACACCTTC. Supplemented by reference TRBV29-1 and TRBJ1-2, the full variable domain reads SAVISQKPSRDICQRGTSLTIQCQVDSQVTMMFWYRQQPGQSLTLIATANQGSEATYESGFVIDKFPISRPNLTFSTLTVSNMSPEDSSIYLCSVARTGKSYGYTFGSGTRLTVV.

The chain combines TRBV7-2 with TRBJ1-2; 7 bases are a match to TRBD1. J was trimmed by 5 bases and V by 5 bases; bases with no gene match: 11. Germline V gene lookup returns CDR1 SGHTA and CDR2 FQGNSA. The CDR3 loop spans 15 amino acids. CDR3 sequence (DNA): TGTGCCAGCAGCAATAGACAGGGAGTCTTATATGGCTACACCTTC. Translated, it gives CASSNRQGVLYGYTF. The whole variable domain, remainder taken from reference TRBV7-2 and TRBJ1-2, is GAGVSQSPSNKVTEKGKDVELRCDPISGHTALYWYRQSLGQGLEFLIYFQGNSAPDKSGLPSDRFSAERTGGSVSTLTIQRTQQEDSAVYLCASSNRQGVLYGYTFGSGTRLTVV.

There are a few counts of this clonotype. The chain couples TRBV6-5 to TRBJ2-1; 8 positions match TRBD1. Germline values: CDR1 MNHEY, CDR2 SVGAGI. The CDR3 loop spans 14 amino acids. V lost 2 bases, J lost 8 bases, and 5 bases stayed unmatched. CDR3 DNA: TGTGCCAGCAGTTACCACGGACAGGGTGATGAGCAGTTCTTC. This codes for CASSYHGQGDEQFF.

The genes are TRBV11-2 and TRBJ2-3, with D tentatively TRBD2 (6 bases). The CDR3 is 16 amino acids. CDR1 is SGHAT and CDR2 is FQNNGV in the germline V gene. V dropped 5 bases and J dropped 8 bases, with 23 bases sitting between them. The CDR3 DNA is TGTGCCAGCAGCGCGCCGGGACTTCAGTACCAGGCTACGCAGTATTTT. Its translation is CASSAPGLQYQATQYF.

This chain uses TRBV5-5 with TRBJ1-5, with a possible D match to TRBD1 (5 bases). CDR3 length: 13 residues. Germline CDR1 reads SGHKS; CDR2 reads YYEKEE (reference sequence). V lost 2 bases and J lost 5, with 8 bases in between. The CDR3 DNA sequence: TGTGCCAGCAGCTTCAGGGCAGATCAGCCCCAGCATTTT. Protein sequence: CASSFRADQPQHF.